This T cell receptor beta chain derives from a study of T cell repertoires in cytomegalovirus infection. Looking at the study overall: Selection of CMV epitopes for the study included recently identified HLA-C-restricted and well-studied HLA-B-restricted ones.

Study conclusions and caveats: HLA-C-restricted CMV-specific TCR beta clonotypes were dominant in the ex vivo response. Accumulated public TCR beta family frequency recognized individuals carrying CMV together with the relevant HLA.

CDR3 length: 14 amino acids. Deletions cut 1 base from V and 4 bases from J, with 10 bases between. Germline CDR1 and CDR2: SGHTA and FQGNSA. Notes on this clonotype: Its antigen is as yet unknown. Since no conserved phenylalanine or tryptophan closes the CDR3, a read error is the likely cause.

One entry per CDR3 protein results from TCRdb running MiXCR on the reads. This sample carries about 900,000 distinct CDR3 sequences, 31% of them seen once, and the ten largest clones take roughly an eighth. V usage is TRBV7-2 and J usage is TRBJ1-2, with D possibly TRBD1 on 6 matching bases. This sequence originates from a human donor in good health (CMV status not recorded). Some clones in this sample may be carry-over from other donors' samples. The sequences come from cultured CD8+ T cells from PBMCs, collected from culture after CMV antigen stimulation. CDR3 region: CASSLVRGAYGYTL. CDR3 nucleotide sequence: TGTGCCAGCAGCTTAGTCAGGGGAGCCTATGGCTACACCCTC.